This passage covers 28 T cell receptor beta chains from one sample sequenced in a study of PD-1 blockade in classical Hodgkin lymphoma. Each patient experienced a relapse that followed autologous stem cell transplantation, and brentuximab vedotin exposure varied. Clones were sequenced by immunoSEQ multiplex PCR, and TCRdb holds only the in-frame ones, with some missing. The sample has 6,800 or so clones, 76% seen once; the top ten hold 40% to 55%. Sequencing used peripheral blood mononuclear cells (PBMCs), obtained before the second cycle of nivolumab. These receptors came from a human donor with classical Hodgkin lymphoma.

This clone was observed once. The chain is built from TRBV15 and TRBJ1-4; no clear D. Germline CDR1 reads LNHNV; CDR2 reads YYDKDF (reference sequence). The CDR3 sequence is 13 residues long. Deletions cut 7 bases from V and 8 bases from J, with 14 bases between. CDR3 in amino acids: CATTVRAEEKLFF. CDR3 sequence (DNA): TGTGCCACCACAGTAAGGGCCGAGGAAAAACTGTTTTTT.

The chain joins TRBV6-9 to TRBJ2-7; 10 nucleotides align to TRBD2. The V gene end was trimmed by 3 bases and the J gene end by 3 bases; junction bases not matched to a gene: 5. The germline V gene encodes CDR1 MNHGY and CDR2 SVAAGI. The CDR3 extends over 15 amino acids. In nucleotides, the CDR3 is TGTGCCAGCAGTTACGAGTCTAGCGGGAGCTACGAGCAGTACTTC. It yields the protein CASSYESSGSYEQYF.

This chain uses TRBV7-9 with TRBJ2-2, with D possibly TRBD2 on 6 matching bases. This CDR3 has 17 residues. CDR1 and CDR2 from the germline V gene are SEHNR and FQNEAQ (reference sequence). The V gene lost 5 bases and the J gene lost 0 bases, with 16 bases spanning the gap. The CDR3 DNA sequence: TGTGCCAGCAGCCTCTCCCCCCCGGGAGCGAACACCGGGGAGCTGTTTTTT. Its translation is CASSLSPPGANTGELFF.

This sequence joins TRBV27 and TRBJ2-7; TRBD2 aligns across 11 bases. This CDR3 is built from 15 residues. Unmatched junction bases numbered 5, after V lost 3 bases and J lost 4 bases. Germline CDR1 MNHEY, CDR2 SMNVEV (reference sequence). The CDR3 loop reads CASSFKLAGAYEQYF. DNA of the CDR3: TGTGCCAGCAGTTTCAAACTAGCGGGAGCTTACGAGCAGTACTTC.

DNA of the CDR3: TGTGCCAGCAGAGTGGGGAGGGGTCATACCGGGGAGCTGTTTTTT. This translates into CASRVGRGHTGELFF. J is TRBJ2-2 and V is TRBV7-2; 7 positions agree with TRBD2. With 6 bases clipped from V and 5 bases from J, the junction kept 9 bases outside the gene matches. The CDR3 has 15 amino acids. Germline-derived CDR1 and CDR2 are SGHTA and FQGNSA.

This sequence joins TRBV27 and TRBJ2-7; 7 nucleotides agree with TRBD2. The CDR3 totals 13 residues. Losses at the gene ends were 6 bases for V and 4 bases for J; bases not matched to a gene: 6. Germline CDR1 reads MNHEY; CDR2 reads SMNVEV (reference sequence). CDR3 residues: CASSLLGGYEQYF. The DNA for the CDR3 is TGTGCCAGCAGCCTTTTGGGGGGGTACGAGCAGTACTTC.

The genes are TRBV19 and TRBJ1-1; D is possibly TRBD1 (5 bases). The CDR3 runs 13 residues. Germline values: CDR1 LNHDA, CDR2 SQIVND (reference sequence). Trimming cost V 5 bases and J 3 bases, with 10 bases left between them. CDR3 in DNA: TGTGCCAGTAGTGCCAGGGTCGACACTGAAGCTTTCTTT. Its protein product is CASSARVDTEAFF.

This chain links TRBV14 with TRBJ1-1; D is unresolved. V was shortened by 4 bases and J by 7 bases, with 13 bases between the two germline ends. The germline CDR1 and CDR2 sequences are SGHDN and FVKESK. The CDR3 loop spans 13 amino acids. DNA of the CDR3: TGTGCCAGCAGCCGAGTCATGGAGGGTGAAGCTTTCTTT. It yields the protein CASSRVMEGEAFF.

This chain uses TRBV10-1 with TRBJ1-6; 7 bases are a match to TRBD1. The CDR3 length is 16 residues. Trimming removed 9 bases from V and 9 bases from J; junction bases left unmatched: 17. In germline, CDR1 is WNHNN, CDR2 SYGVQD (reference sequence). The CDR3 DNA follows: TGCGCCAGGTTATCTCCCGGGACAGCTTTTGGTTCACCCCTCCACTTT. Its translation: CARLSPGTAFGSPLHF.

The chain employs TRBV9 and TRBJ2-1, with TRBD2 matching 8 bases. The germline V gene encodes CDR1 SGDLS and CDR2 YYNGEE. V lost 0 bases, J lost 2 bases, and 13 bases stayed unmatched. CDR3 length equals 19 residues. Here the CDR3 reads CASSVGSGGGLSAYNEQFF. CDR3 bases: TGTGCCAGCAGCGTAGGGTCGGGAGGGGGGCTTAGCGCCTACAATGAGCAGTTCTTC. The full variable domain, completed using reference TRBV9 and TRBJ2-1, is DSGVTQTPKHLITATGQRVTLRCSPRSGDLSVYWYQQSLDQGLQFLIQYYNGEERAKGNILERFSAQQFPDLHSELNLSSLELGDSALYFCASSVGSGGGLSAYNEQFFGPGTRLTVL.

The chain is built from TRBV2 and TRBJ2-7; tentatively, D is TRBD2 (7 bases). The germline CDR1 and CDR2 sequences are SNHLY and FYNNEI. The CDR3 is 14 residues long. V lost 6 bases and J 4 bases, leaving 16 bases between the germline ends. The CDR3 region is CASSANGGLYEQYF. CDR3 nucleotide sequence: TGTGCCAGCAGCGCAAACGGGGGGCTATACGAGCAGTACTTC.

V gene TRBV7-3 combines with J gene TRBJ1-1, with TRBD1 matching over 10 bases. The CDR3 runs 13 residues. V shed 5 bases, J shed 6 bases, and the junction held 3 bases outside the gene matches. Per the germline V gene, CDR1 is SGHTA and CDR2 is FQGTGA. CDR3 in amino acids: CASSRQGAAEAFF. In DNA, the CDR3 is TGTGCCAGCAGCCGACAGGGGGCCGCTGAAGCTTTCTTT. Full variable domain (missing parts from reference TRBV7-3 and TRBJ1-1): GAGVSQTPSNKVTEKGKYVELRCDPISGHTALYWYRQSLGQGPEFLIYFQGTGAADDSGLPNDRFFAVRPEGSVSTLKIQRTERGDSAVYLCASSRQGAAEAFFGQGTRLTVV.

This sequence joins TRBV27 and TRBJ1-5; D not certain. The V and J ends lost 1 base and 2 bases respectively, with 12 bases between them. From germline, CDR1 is MNHEY and CDR2 SMNVEV (reference sequence). The CDR3 extends over 16 amino acids. CDR3 residues: CASSLLWRAGNQPQHF. The CDR3 nucleotides read TGTGCCAGCAGTTTATTGTGGAGGGCTGGCAATCAGCCCCAGCATTTT.

The J gene is TRBJ2-2, the V gene TRBV28, with D possibly TRBD2 on 6 matching bases. Trimming stripped 6 bases from V and 4 bases from J, with 9 bases between. CDR3 size: 13 residues. CDR1 and CDR2 from the germline V gene are MDHEN and SYDVKM. In DNA form, the CDR3 reads TGTGCCAGCAGCATGACTAGCACCGGGGAGCTGTTTTTT. Translating gives CASSMTSTGELFF.

The rearrangement joins TRBV7-9 to TRBJ2-5, with 8 bases matching TRBD2. J lost 5 bases, V lost 1 base, and 3 bases had no gene match. Germline-derived CDR1 and CDR2 are SEHNR and FQNEAQ (reference sequence). CDR3 length: 14 residues. The CDR3 is CASSLEAGVETQYF. CDR3 bases: TGTGCCAGCAGCTTAGAAGCGGGAGTTGAGACCCAGTACTTC.

About this clone itself: Relative to the germline gene, one junction end is altered; a read error may explain this. The chain employs TRBV5-4 and TRBJ1-2; D is ambiguous. The germline gives CDR1 SGHNT, CDR2 YYREEE (reference sequence). This CDR3 region has 17 residues. The CDR3 loop is CASSIFPRRRKTYGYTF. CDR3 in DNA: TGCGCCAGCAGCATTTTCCCAAGACGTCGAAAGACCTATGGCTACACCTTC.

The rearrangement links TRBV27 to TRBJ1-2, with 10 bases that match TRBD1. Germline lookup yields CDR1 MNHEY and CDR2 SMNVEV (reference sequence). With 5 bases clipped from V and 0 bases from J, the junction kept 9 bases outside the gene matches. This CDR3 has 17 residues. This CDR3 is CASSLRGQGDANYGYTF. The CDR3 coding sequence is TGTGCCAGCAGTCTTCGTGGACAGGGGGACGCTAACTATGGCTACACCTTC.

The chain carries TRBV18 and TRBJ1-3; D not resolved. Germline CDR1 is KGHSH and CDR2 is LQKENI. The CDR3 has 14 amino acids. Trimming pared 4 bases from V and 0 bases from J, leaving 7 bases between. The CDR3 loop reads CASSRGASGNTIYF. CDR3 bases: TGTGCCAGCTCACGGGGAGCCTCTGGAAACACCATATATTTT.

The chain carries TRBV28 and TRBJ2-7; D assignment may be TRBD1 or TRBD2 (7 bases each). V gave up 7 bases and J gave up 6 bases, with 25 bases separating them. The CDR3 runs 16 residues. The germline V gene has CDR1 MDHEN and CDR2 SYDVKM. In DNA form, the CDR3 reads TGTGCCAGCATGGGGGGAGGGGGCGACTTCGGGAGCGAGCAGTACTTC. Amino acids: CASMGGGGDFGSEQYF.

This clone is large within its sample. This chain joins TRBV4-2 and TRBJ2-2, with D tentatively TRBD2 (6 bases). CDR1 and CDR2 (germline): LGHNA, YNFKEQ. The CDR3 extends over 17 amino acids. Deletions cut 0 bases from V and 4 bases from J, with 15 bases between. CDR3 residues: CASSQEPRGGGTGELFF. The CDR3 nucleotides are TGTGCCAGCAGCCAAGAACCCCGTGGGGGAGGCACCGGGGAGCTGTTTTTT.

CDR3 in amino acids: CASSLKGAGEAFF. The CDR3 nucleotides are TGCGCCAGCAGCTTGAAAGGGGCTGGTGAAGCTTTCTTT. The chain is built from TRBV5-1 and TRBJ1-1, with D maybe TRBD1 (5 bases). This CDR3 is built from 13 residues. Germline values: CDR1 SGHRS, CDR2 YFSETQ. Between the trimmed V and J ends, which lost 1 base and 7 bases, there was a span of 11 bases. Filled out from reference TRBV5-1 and TRBJ1-1, the complete variable domain reads KAGVTQTPRYLIKTRGQQVTLSCSPISGHRSVSWYQQTPGQGLQFLFEYFSETQRNKGNFPGRFSGRQFSNSRSEMNVSTLELGDSALYLCASSLKGAGEAFFGQGTRLTVV.

This clone was observed a handful of times. V gene TRBV4-1 combines with J gene TRBJ2-7; the D is unclear. CDR1 MGHRA and CDR2 YSYEKL come from the germline V gene. CDR3 length equals 12 residues. The ends were cut back, 7 bases at V and 6 bases at J, with 13 bases in the middle. CDR3 sequence (DNA): TGCGCCAGCAATCCCCCCTCGGGCGAGCAGTACTTC. Its translation is CASNPPSGEQYF.

The V gene is TRBV4-3, the J gene TRBJ2-7; 7 bases fit TRBD1. Per the germline V gene, CDR1 is LGHNA and CDR2 is YSLEER. V lost 2 bases and J lost 4; bases outside the gene matches: 8. The CDR3 runs to 15 residues. In DNA, the CDR3 is TGCGCCAGCAGCCAACTCCGGGACAGCCAGTACGAGCAGTACTTC. Protein product: CASSQLRDSQYEQYF.

The chain employs TRBV19 and TRBJ2-2; 8 positions agree with TRBD2. The CDR3 has 15 residues. CDR1 is LNHDA, CDR2 SQIVND, per germline (reference sequence). Trimming took 4 bases from V and 4 from J; bases not matched to a gene: 5. Here the CDR3 reads CASSKGLDITGELFF. The CDR3, as DNA: TGTGCCAGTAGTAAGGGACTAGACATCACCGGGGAGCTGTTTTTT.

J is TRBJ2-5 and V is TRBV18; perhaps TRBD1 as D (5 bases). Germline CDR1 and CDR2: KGHSH and LQKENI. The CDR3 runs to 13 residues. V lost 3 bases to trimming and J lost 1 base, with 6 bases between them. CDR3 region: CASSPRAQETQYF. CDR3 sequence (DNA): TGTGCCAGCTCACCCAGGGCCCAAGAGACCCAGTACTTC. The full variable domain, completed using reference TRBV18 and TRBJ2-5, is NAGVMQNPRHLVRRRGQEARLRCSPMKGHSHVYWYRQLPEEGLKFMVYLQKENIIDESGMPKERFSAEFPKEGPSILRIQQVVRGDSAAYFCASSPRAQETQYFGPGTRLLVL.

The chain carries TRBV7-9 and TRBJ2-5; D uncertain. Looked up from germline, CDR1 is SEHNR and CDR2 is FQNEAQ (reference sequence). V was shortened by 2 bases and J by 3 bases, with 13 bases between the two germline ends. The CDR3 spans 15 residues. CDR3 region: CASSLKSSKKETQYF. Written as DNA, the CDR3 is TGTGCCAGCAGCTTAAAGTCTTCTAAGAAAGAGACCCAGTACTTC.

The chain links TRBV7-2 to TRBJ2-7, with 8 bases lining up with TRBD1. The CDR3 consists of 15 residues. From germline, CDR1 is SGHTA and CDR2 FQGNSA. V lost 0 bases, J lost 3 bases, and 4 bases stayed unmatched. The CDR3 loop reads CASSLATTGVYEQYF. In DNA form, the CDR3 reads TGTGCCAGCAGCTTAGCTACGACAGGGGTCTACGAGCAGTACTTC.

The genes are TRBV6-5 and TRBJ2-7; D possibly corresponds to TRBD2 (6 bases). CDR1 and CDR2 from the germline V gene are MNHEY and SVGAGI. There are 14 residues in the CDR3. Trimming left V 7 bases short and J 3 bases short, with 16 bases between. Written as DNA, the CDR3 is TGTGCCAGCATACCACAGACTAGGGTCTACGAGCAGTACTTC. This sequence encodes CASIPQTRVYEQYF.